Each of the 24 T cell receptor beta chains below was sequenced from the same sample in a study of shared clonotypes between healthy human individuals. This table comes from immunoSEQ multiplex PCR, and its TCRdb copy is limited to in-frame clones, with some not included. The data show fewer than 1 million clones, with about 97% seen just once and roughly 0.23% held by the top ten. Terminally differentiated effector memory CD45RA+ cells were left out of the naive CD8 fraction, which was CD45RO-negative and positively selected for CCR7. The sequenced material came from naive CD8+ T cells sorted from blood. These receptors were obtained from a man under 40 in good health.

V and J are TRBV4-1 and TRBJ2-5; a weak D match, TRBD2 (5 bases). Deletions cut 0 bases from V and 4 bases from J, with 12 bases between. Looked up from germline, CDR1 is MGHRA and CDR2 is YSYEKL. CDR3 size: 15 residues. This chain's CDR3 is CASSQEELEVETQYF. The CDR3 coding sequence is TGCGCCAGCAGCCAAGAGGAACTAGAGGTAGAGACCCAGTACTTC.

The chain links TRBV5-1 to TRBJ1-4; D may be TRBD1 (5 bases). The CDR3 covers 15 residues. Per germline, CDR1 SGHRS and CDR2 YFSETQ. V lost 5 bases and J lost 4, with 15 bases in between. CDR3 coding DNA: TGCGCCAGCAGGGCACCGGGACCGAGTAATGAAAAACTGTTTTTT. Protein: CASRAPGPSNEKLFF.

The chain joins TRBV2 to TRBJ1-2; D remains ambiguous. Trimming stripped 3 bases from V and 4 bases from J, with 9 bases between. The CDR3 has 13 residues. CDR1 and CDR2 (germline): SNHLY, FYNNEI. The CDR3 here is CASSDTSAYGYTF. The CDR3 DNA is TGTGCCAGCAGTGACACGTCCGCCTATGGCTACACCTTC.

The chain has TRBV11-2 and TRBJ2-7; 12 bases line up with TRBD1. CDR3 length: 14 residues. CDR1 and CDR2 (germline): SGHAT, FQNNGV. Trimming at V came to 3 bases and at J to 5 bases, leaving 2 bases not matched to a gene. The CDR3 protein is CASSLGQGADEQYF. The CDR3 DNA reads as TGTGCCAGCAGCTTGGGACAGGGGGCCGACGAGCAGTACTTC.

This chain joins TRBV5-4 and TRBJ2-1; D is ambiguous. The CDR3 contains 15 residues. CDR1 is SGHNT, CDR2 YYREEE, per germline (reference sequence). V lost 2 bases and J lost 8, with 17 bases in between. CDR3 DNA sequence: TGTGCCAGCAGCTTTAATCCCGGGTTTGGGGATGAGCAGTTCTTC. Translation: CASSFNPGFGDEQFF. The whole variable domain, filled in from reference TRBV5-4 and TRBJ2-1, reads ETGVTQSPTHLIKTRGQQVTLRCSSQSGHNTVSWYQQALGQGPQFIFQYYREEENGRGNFPPRFSGLQFPNYSSELNVNALELDDSALYLCASSFNPGFGDEQFFGPGTRLTVL.

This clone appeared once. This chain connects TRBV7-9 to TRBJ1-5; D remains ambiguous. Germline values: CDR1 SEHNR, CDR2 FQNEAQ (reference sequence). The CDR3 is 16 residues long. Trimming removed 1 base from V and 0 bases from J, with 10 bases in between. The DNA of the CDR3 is TGTGCCAGCAGCTTAGTGTCAGGTTATAGCAATCAGCCCCAGCATTTT. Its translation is CASSLVSGYSNQPQHF.

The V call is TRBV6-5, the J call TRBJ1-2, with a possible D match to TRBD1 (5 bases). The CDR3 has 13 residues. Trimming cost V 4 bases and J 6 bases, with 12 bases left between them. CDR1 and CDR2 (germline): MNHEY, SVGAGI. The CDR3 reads CASSFQGLHGYTF. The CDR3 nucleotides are TGTGCCAGCAGTTTTCAGGGTTTACATGGCTACACCTTC.

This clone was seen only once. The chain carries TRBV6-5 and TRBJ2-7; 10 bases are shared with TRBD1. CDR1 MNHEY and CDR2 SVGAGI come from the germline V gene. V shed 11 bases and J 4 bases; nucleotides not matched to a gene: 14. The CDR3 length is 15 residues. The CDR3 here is CAASNGGDRGYEQYF. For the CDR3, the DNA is TGTGCCGCCAGCAATGGGGGGGACAGGGGATACGAGCAGTACTTC.

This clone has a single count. In nucleotides, the CDR3 is TGTGCCAGCAGCGTAGAAACCCTCCCAACCTACGAGCAGTACTTC. This sequence encodes CASSVETLPTYEQYF. The chain combines TRBV9 with TRBJ2-7; D remains unclear. This CDR3 spans 15 amino acids. In germline, CDR1 is SGDLS, CDR2 YYNGEE. V lost 0 bases and J lost 2, with 12 bases in between.

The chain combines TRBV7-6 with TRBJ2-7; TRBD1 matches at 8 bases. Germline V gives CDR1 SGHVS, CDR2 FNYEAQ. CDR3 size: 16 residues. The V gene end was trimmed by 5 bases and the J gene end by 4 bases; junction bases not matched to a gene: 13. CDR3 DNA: TGTGCCAGCAGCGATACGGACAGGGTTGTAGGATACGAGCAGTACTTC. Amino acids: CASSDTDRVVGYEQYF.

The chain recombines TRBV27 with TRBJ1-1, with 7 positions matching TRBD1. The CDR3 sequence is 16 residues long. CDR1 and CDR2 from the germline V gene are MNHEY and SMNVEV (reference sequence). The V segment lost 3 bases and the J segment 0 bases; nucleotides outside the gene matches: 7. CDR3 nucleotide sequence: TGTGCCAGCAGTTTCCAGACCGGGACAGTGAACACTGAAGCTTTCTTT. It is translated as CASSFQTGTVNTEAFF.

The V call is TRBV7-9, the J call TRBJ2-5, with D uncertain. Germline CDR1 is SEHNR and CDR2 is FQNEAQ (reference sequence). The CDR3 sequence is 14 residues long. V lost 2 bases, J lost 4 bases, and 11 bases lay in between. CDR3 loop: CASSLQELGETQYF. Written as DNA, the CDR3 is TGTGCCAGCAGCTTACAGGAACTCGGAGAGACCCAGTACTTC.

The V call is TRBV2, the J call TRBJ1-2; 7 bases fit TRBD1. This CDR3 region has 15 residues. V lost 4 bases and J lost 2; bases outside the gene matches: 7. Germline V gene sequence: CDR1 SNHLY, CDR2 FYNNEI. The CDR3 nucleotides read TGTGCCAGCAGTGGTCCGGGACAGACAAACTATGGCTACACCTTC. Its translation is CASSGPGQTNYGYTF.

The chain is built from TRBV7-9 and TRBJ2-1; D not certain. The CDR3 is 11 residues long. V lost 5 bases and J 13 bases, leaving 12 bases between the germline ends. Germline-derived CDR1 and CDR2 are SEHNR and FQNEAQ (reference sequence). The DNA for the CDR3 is TGTGCCAGCAGCGCCGGCCTCCCCCAGTTCTTC. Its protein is CASSAGLPQFF.

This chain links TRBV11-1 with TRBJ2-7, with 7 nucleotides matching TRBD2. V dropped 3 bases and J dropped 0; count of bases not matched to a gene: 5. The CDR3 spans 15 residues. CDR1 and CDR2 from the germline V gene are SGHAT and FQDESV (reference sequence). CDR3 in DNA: TGTGCCAGCAGCTTTCGACTAGCACTCTCCTACGAGCAGTACTTC. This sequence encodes CASSFRLALSYEQYF.

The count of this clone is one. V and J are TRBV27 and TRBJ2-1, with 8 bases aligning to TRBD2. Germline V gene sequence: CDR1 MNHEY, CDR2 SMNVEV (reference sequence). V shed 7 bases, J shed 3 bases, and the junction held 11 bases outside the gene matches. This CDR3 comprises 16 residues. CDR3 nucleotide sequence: TGTGCCAGCAAGCAAGCGGGAGACCTCATCTACAATGAGCAGTTCTTC. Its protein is CASKQAGDLIYNEQFF.

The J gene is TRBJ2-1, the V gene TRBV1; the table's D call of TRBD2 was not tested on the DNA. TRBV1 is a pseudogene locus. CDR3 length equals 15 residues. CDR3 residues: CTSSQVIRDYHEQFF. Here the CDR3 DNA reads TGCACCAGCAGCCAAGTTATCCGGGACTACCATGAGCAGTTCTTC.

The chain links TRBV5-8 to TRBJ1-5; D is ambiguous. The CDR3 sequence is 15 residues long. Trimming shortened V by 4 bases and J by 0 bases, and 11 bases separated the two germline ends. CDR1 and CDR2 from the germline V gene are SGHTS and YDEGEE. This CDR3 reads CASSKLTVSNQPQHF. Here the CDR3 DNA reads TGTGCCAGCAGCAAGCTCACAGTTAGCAATCAGCCCCAGCATTTT.

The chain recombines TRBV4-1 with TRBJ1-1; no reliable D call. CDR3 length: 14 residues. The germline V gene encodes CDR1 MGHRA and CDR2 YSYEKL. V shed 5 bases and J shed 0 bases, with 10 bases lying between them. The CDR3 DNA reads TGCGCCAGCAGCACCACTGATGTGAACACTGAAGCTTTCTTT. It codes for CASSTTDVNTEAFF.

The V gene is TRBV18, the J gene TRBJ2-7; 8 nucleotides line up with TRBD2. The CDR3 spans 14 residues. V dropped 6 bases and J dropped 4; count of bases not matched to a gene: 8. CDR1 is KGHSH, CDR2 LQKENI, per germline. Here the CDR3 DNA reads TGTGCCAGCTCCCTGTCGGGGGGGCATTACGAGCAGTACTTC. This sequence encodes CASSLSGGHYEQYF.

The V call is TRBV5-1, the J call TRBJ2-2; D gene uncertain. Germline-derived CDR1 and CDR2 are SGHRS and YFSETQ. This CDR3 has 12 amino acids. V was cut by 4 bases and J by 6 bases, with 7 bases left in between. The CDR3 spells CASSRTPGELFF. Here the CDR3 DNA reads TGCGCCAGCAGCCGAACCCCCGGGGAGCTGTTTTTT.

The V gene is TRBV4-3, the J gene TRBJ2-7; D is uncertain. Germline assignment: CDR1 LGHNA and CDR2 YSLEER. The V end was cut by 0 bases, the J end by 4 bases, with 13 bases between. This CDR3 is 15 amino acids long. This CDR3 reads CASSQDFTVGYEQYF. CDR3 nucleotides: TGCGCCAGCAGCCAAGATTTTACTGTCGGGTACGAGCAGTACTTC.

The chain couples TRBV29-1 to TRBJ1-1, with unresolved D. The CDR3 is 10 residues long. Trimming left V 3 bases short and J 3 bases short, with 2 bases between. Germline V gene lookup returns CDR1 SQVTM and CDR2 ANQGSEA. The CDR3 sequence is CSVEYTEAFF. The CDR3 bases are TGCAGCGTTGAGTACACTGAAGCTTTCTTT.

The CDR3 region is CASSLGLDDEKLFF. CDR3 bases: TGTGCCAGCAGCTTAGGACTGGATGATGAAAAACTGTTTTTT. The chain recombines TRBV7-2 with TRBJ1-4; D not resolved. Trimming stripped 1 base from V and 6 bases from J, with 9 bases between. The CDR3 contains 14 residues. The germline V gene encodes CDR1 SGHTA and CDR2 FQGNSA. The whole variable domain, filled in from reference TRBV7-2 and TRBJ1-4, reads GAGVSQSPSNKVTEKGKDVELRCDPISGHTALYWYRQSLGQGLEFLIYFQGNSAPDKSGLPSDRFSAERTGGSVSTLTIQRTQQEDSAVYLCASSLGLDDEKLFFGSGTQLSVL.